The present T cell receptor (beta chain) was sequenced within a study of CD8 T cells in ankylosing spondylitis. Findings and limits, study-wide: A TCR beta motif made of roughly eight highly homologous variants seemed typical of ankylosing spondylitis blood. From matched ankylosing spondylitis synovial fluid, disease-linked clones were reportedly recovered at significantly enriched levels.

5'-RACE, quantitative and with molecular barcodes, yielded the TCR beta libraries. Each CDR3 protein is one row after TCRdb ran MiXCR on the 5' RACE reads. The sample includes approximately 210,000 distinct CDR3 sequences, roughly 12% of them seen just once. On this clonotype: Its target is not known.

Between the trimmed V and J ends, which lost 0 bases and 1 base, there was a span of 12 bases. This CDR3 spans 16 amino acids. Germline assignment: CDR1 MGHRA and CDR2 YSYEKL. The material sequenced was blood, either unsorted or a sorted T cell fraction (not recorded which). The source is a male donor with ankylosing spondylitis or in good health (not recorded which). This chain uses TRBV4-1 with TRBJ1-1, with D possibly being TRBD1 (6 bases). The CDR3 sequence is CASSQDYGGANTEAFF. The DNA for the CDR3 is TGCGCCAGCAGCCAAGATTATGGGGGCGCGAACACTGAAGCTTTCTTT.